The rows below give T cell receptor beta chains drawn from one sample of a study of cytomegalovirus exposure and HLA in healthy donors. Only in-frame clones appear in the TCRdb table, and some are missing; sequencing was by immunoSEQ multiplex PCR. This table holds around 100,000 clones, roughly 71% found once. The specimen was PBMCs. The receptor set was obtained from a man between 40 and 49 years old in good health and CMV-seropositive. The CDR3 runs from the conserved cysteine through the conserved F or W. The order of the fields is CDR3 length, clone size, J gene, D gene, V gene, CDR3 protein, CDR3 DNA. A D gene is named only where the DNA matches it firmly. Part of the rows lack a size; the others show once, few, many or a class for expanded clones.

>15|few|TRBJ2-3|.|TRBV7-3
CASSWVGKSTDTQYF
TGTGCCAGCAGCTGGGTCGGGAAAAGCACAGATACGCAGTATTTT
>16|.|TRBJ1-5|TRBD1|TRBV7-6
CASSLAIQGAGQPQHF
TGTGCCAGCAGCTTAGCCATTCAGGGGGCCGGTCAGCCCCAGCATTTT
>14|few|TRBJ1-4|.|TRBV2
CASSGEGVGEKLFF
TGTGCCAGCAGTGGGGAAGGGGTTGGGGAAAAACTGTTTTTT
>15|once|TRBJ2-1|TRBD1|TRBV27
CASGLGDSSYNEQFF
TGTGCCAGCGGACTGGGGGACAGCTCCTACAATGAGCAGTTCTTC
>18|.|TRBJ2-2|.|TRBV21-1
CASSKALPGGSPTGELFF
TGTGCCAGCAGCAAAGCGCTTCCTGGCGGGAGCCCCACCGGGGAGCTGTTTTTT
>17|.|TRBJ2-5|TRBD1|TRBV4-1
CVSSQEGQGDIQETQYF
TGCGTCAGCAGCCAAGAAGGGCAGGGGGATATTCAAGAGACCCAGTACTTC
>17|once|TRBJ1-3|.|TRBV27
CASSNLRGGKSGNTIYF
TGTGCCAGCAGTAACCTCCGCGGGGGAAAATCTGGAAACACCATATATTTT
>15|once|TRBJ2-2|TRBD2|TRBV30
CACRLAGGGTGELFF
TGTGCCTGCAGACTAGCGGGAGGGGGTACCGGGGAGCTGTTTTTT
>11|.|TRBJ1-2|.|TRBV29-1
CSVGQGGGYTF
TGCAGCGTTGGGCAGGGTGGAGGCTACACCTTC
>13|once|TRBJ2-7|.|TRBV27
CASRMAGTYEQYF
TGTGCCAGCAGAATGGCGGGGACCTACGAGCAGTACTTC
>13|.|TRBJ1-5|.|TRBV6-6
CASSSGWAQPQHF
TGTGCCAGCAGTTCAGGGTGGGCTCAGCCCCAGCATTTT
>15|.|TRBJ2-3|TRBD1|TRBV7-9
CASSSDRGAGVTQYF
TGTGCCAGCAGCTCCGACAGGGGTGCAGGTGTTACGCAGTATTTT
>16|.|TRBJ1-2|TRBD1|TRBV29-1
CSVGRTGAAANYGYTF
TGCAGCGTTGGGAGGACAGGGGCCGCAGCTAACTATGGCTACACCTTC
>12|.|TRBJ1-2|.|TRBV6-1
CASREGIRGYTF
TGTGCCAGCAGGGAAGGTATCCGTGGCTACACCTTC
>14|.|TRBJ2-3|TRBD2|TRBV4-1
CASKTSGATDTQYF
TGCGCCAGCAAAACTAGCGGGGCCACAGATACGCAGTATTTT
>15|.|TRBJ2-7|.|TRBV6-5
CASSYSRTGLYEQYF
TGTGCCAGCAGTTACTCCAGGACAGGACTATACGAGCAGTACTTC
>15|.|TRBJ1-2|TRBD1|TRBV27
CASSSMGQAVYGYTF
TGTGCCAGCAGTTCGATGGGACAGGCGGTATATGGCTACACCTTC
>16|.|TRBJ1-5|.|TRBV10-2
CASSGTFTGSNQPQHF
TGCGCCAGCAGTGGGACTTTTACAGGGAGCAATCAGCCCCAGCATTTT
>14|once|TRBJ1-2|TRBD1|TRBV5-6
CASSLGGQGRGYTF
TGTGCCAGCAGCTTGGGGGGACAGGGTAGAGGCTACACCTTC
>14|.|TRBJ1-2|TRBD1|TRBV6-5
CASSYSAGGYGYTF
TGTGCCAGCAGTTACTCGGCAGGGGGCTATGGCTACACCTTC
>16|.|TRBJ2-5|TRBD2|TRBV30
CAWSALGLAPRETQYF
TGTGCCTGGAGCGCCTTGGGACTAGCGCCCCGGGAGACCCAGTACTTC
>14|.|TRBJ1-3|.|TRBV15
CATSARGGGNTIYF
TGTGCCACCAGCGCCAGGGGCGGTGGAAACACCATATATTTT
>16|few|TRBJ2-1|TRBD1|TRBV6-5
CASSYSTGQGANEQFF
TGTGCCAGCAGTTACTCGACCGGACAGGGGGCCAATGAGCAGTTCTTC
>19|.|TRBJ1-2|.|TRBV9
CASSVGHLGVGSANYGYTF
TGTGCCAGCAGCGTAGGGCATTTAGGGGTAGGGTCTGCTAACTATGGCTACACCTTC
>14|.|TRBJ2-7|TRBD1|TRBV19
CASSISGQNYEQYF
TGTGCCAGTAGTATATCGGGACAGAACTACGAGCAGTACTTC
>17|.|TRBJ1-5|.|TRBV4-2
CASSPIGGRYSNQPQHF
TGTGCCAGCAGCCCAATAGGCGGAAGATATAGCAATCAGCCCCAGCATTTT
>12|.|TRBJ1-2|.|TRBV7-9
CASSLSPDGYTF
TGTGCCAGCAGCTTATCTCCGGATGGCTACACCTTC
>15|.|TRBJ1-4|.|TRBV19
CASSTAGGGGEKLFF
TGTGCCAGTAGTACCGCTGGGGGCGGAGGTGAAAAACTGTTTTTT
>11|.|TRBJ2-7|.|TRBV27
CASSTGIEQYF
TGTGCCAGCAGTACAGGAATCGAGCAGTACTTC
>12|.|TRBJ1-5|.|TRBV27
CASSSGGTPQHF
TGTGCCAGCAGTTCGGGTGGTACGCCCCAGCATTTT
>15|.|TRBJ1-3|.|TRBV27
CASSRTRVPGNTIYF
TGTGCCAGCAGTCGGACCAGGGTGCCTGGAAACACCATATATTTT
>14|.|TRBJ1-6|TRBD1|TRBV6-5
CAWILGQAHSPLHF
TGTGCCTGGATCTTAGGACAGGCCCATTCACCCCTCCACTTT
>13|few|TRBJ1-2|.|TRBV6-5
CASSAGFSYGYTF
TGTGCCAGCAGTGCAGGGTTCTCCTATGGCTACACCTTC
>16|.|TRBJ2-1|TRBD2|TRBV5-6
CASSALYREGPNEQFF
TGTGCCAGCAGTGCCCTCTACCGGGAGGGCCCCAATGAGCAGTTCTTC
>15|.|TRBJ1-4|TRBD1|TRBV28
CASSPLTGGNEKLFF
TGTGCCAGCAGCCCATTGACAGGGGGGAATGAAAAACTGTTTTTT
>15|.|TRBJ2-5|.|TRBV30
CAWSLIGGLQETQYF
TGTGCCTGGAGTCTGATTGGGGGCCTCCAAGAGACCCAGTACTTC
>15|.|TRBJ2-7|TRBD2|TRBV7-2
CASSLTSGSGAEQYF
TGTGCCAGCAGCTTAACGAGCGGGAGCGGCGCCGAGCAGTACTTC
>15|.|TRBJ2-3|TRBD1|TRBV2
CASSEDRGVADTQYF
TGTGCCAGCAGTGAAGACAGGGGGGTCGCTGATACGCAGTATTTT
>15|.|TRBJ2-1|.|TRBV30
CAWSALAHSYNEQFF
TGTGCCTGGAGTGCCCTAGCGCACTCCTACAATGAGCAGTTCTTC
>15|.|TRBJ2-6|.|TRBV11-2
CASSLSGSGANVLTF
TGTGCCAGCAGCTTGTCAGGGTCGGGGGCCAACGTCCTGACTTTC
>15|.|TRBJ2-1|.|TRBV7-7
CASSLAMSSYNEQFF
TGTGCCAGCAGCTTAGCCATGAGCTCCTACAATGAGCAGTTCTTC
>15|once|TRBJ1-5|.|TRBV5-8
CASSVESNSNQPQHF
TGTGCCAGCAGCGTGGAGAGTAATAGCAATCAGCCCCAGCATTTT
>16|.|TRBJ1-2|TRBD1|TRBV5-1
CASSSGQGVANYGYTF
TGCGCCAGCAGCTCCGGGCAGGGGGTAGCTAACTATGGCTACACCTTC
>13|.|TRBJ1-5|.|TRBV7-2
CASSWTESQPQHF
TGTGCCAGCAGCTGGACAGAAAGCCAGCCCCAGCATTTT
>12|once|TRBJ1-2|.|TRBV29-1
CSVRTTNYGYTF
TGCAGCGTTCGGACAACTAACTATGGCTACACCTTC
>12|.|TRBJ1-5|.|TRBV28
CATSYSNQPQHF
TGTGCCACCTCGTATAGCAATCAGCCCCAGCATTTT
>15|.|TRBJ2-2|.|TRBV4-2
CASSPPTDSTGELFF
TGTGCCAGCAGCCCTCCGACAGACTCCACCGGGGAGCTGTTTTTT
>15|.|TRBJ2-5|TRBD2|TRBV19
CASADSGRPQETQYF
TGTGCCAGTGCGGATAGCGGGAGGCCCCAAGAGACCCAGTACTTC
>11|.|TRBJ1-2|.|TRBV29-1
CSVGRDDGYTF
TGCAGCGTTGGCAGGGATGATGGCTACACCTTC
>14|few|TRBJ2-1|.|TRBV5-4
CASSLGLSYNEQFF
TGTGCCAGCAGCTTGGGACTATCTTACAATGAGCAGTTCTTC
>16|.|TRBJ1-1|.|TRBV4-1
CASSQDAAGWNTEAFF
TGCGCCAGCAGCCAAGACGCTGCAGGTTGGAACACTGAAGCTTTCTTT
>15|.|TRBJ2-2|.|TRBV27
CASSLRGISTGELFF
TGTGCCAGCAGTTTAAGAGGGATAAGTACCGGGGAGCTGTTTTTT
>15|.|TRBJ1-4|.|TRBV30
CAWSVRDSRPEKLFF
TGTGCCTGGAGTGTACGAGACAGTCGCCCTGAAAAACTGTTTTTT
>14|.|TRBJ2-7|.|TRBV9
CASSVEGAGDEQYF
TGTGCCAGCAGCGTAGAAGGGGCTGGGGACGAGCAGTACTTC